The entry below describes one T cell receptor beta chain. Its cognate antigen is unknown. Some clones are missing from TCRdb's copy, which holds only in-frame ones; the method was immunoSEQ multiplex PCR. The table lists more than 65,000 clones, 75% to 90% of them singletons. These data come from a study of graft-versus-host responses after intestinal transplantation. Study information: As for transplant type, recipients had multivisceral, liver-intestinal, or isolated intestinal grafts. Among the recipients, all got anti-thymocyte globulin induction and then tacrolimus and steroids for roughly three years.

Trimming removed 5 bases at V and 1 base at J, with 9 bases between. This CDR3 comprises 13 residues. The germline gives CDR1 SGHRS, CDR2 YFSETQ. The rearrangement uses TRBV5-1 and TRBJ1-2; tentatively, D is TRBD1 (5 bases). The TCR sequence derives from a human donor who was the organ donor for an intestinal transplant. The source material was unstimulated CD4+ T cells sorted from spleen or lymph node cells, sampled before transplant. The CDR3 sequence: CASRQTDNYGYTF. The CDR3 nucleotides read TGCGCCAGCAGACAGACAGATAACTATGGCTACACCTTC.